This T cell receptor beta chain was retrieved from a study of blood T cell repertoires in COVID-19. On the study more broadly: T cells, B-cell-depleted T cells, or PBMCs provided the cDNA or gDNA that served as material.

The V gene lost 7 bases and the J gene lost 2 bases, with 17 bases spanning the gap. This CDR3 region has 15 residues. Germline V gene data show CDR1 as LNHDA and CDR2 as SQIVND (reference sequence). Only in-frame clones appear in the TCRdb table, and some are missing; sequencing was by immunoSEQ multiplex PCR. The table has 34,000 or so clones, 60% to 80% seen once. Specimen: peripheral blood. V gene TRBV19 combines with J gene TRBJ1-2; D gene uncertain. This clonotype was sampled from a man aged 80 or over with acute or convalescent COVID-19. As DNA, the CDR3 is TGTGCCAGTACCCCGAAGGCGGAACGGAACTATGGCTACACCTTC. Encoded protein: CASTPKAERNYGYTF.